Below, one TCR beta chain is given with its context. Its matching antigen is unknown. Library construction for TCR beta used iRepertoire HTBI primers and Arm-PCR of CDR3 regions. TCRdb passed the multiplex PCR reads through MiXCR, listing each CDR3 protein once. The sample holds about 470,000 distinct CDR3 sequences, about a fifth seen once. The data derive from a study of regulatory T cells in long-lasting Graves disease. Findings and caveats of the study: Persistent cases favored TRBV28, TRBJ1-2 and TRBJ2-5. Reduced TCR diversity was observed in persistent Graves' patients versus newly diagnosed patients.

The CDR3 runs 14 residues. V dropped 8 bases and J dropped 5 bases, with 15 bases sitting between them. The germline V gene encodes CDR1 MNHNS and CDR2 SASEGT. Sample time point: persistent/refractory GD, antithyroid drugs over 5 years with positive TRAb. Extracted PBMC RNA gave rise to the TCR library. This TCR was recovered from a female donor with Graves disease. Sequencing was performed on peripheral blood mononuclear cells (PBMCs), taken when the disease was refractory, from a patient treated with antithyroid drugs. This chain uses TRBV6-1 with TRBJ2-2; D is unclear. CDR3: CASEPGYSTGELFF. The CDR3 nucleotides read TGTGCCAGCGAACCGGGTTACTCGACCGGGGAGCTGTTTTTT.